What follows is one T cell receptor (beta chain) and its context. Its cognate antigen is unknown. This record belongs to a study of Tregs in tolerant kidney transplant recipients. V lost 5 bases and J lost 4, with 18 bases in between. Germline CDR1 is SGHTA and CDR2 is FQGNSA. The CDR3 sequence is 15 residues long. Some clones are missing from TCRdb's copy, which holds only in-frame ones; the method was immunoSEQ multiplex PCR. The sample gives about 110,000 clones, around 87% of which show up once; 0.34% is in the top ten. Study-wide points: Tolerant patients' donor-specific Tregs expanded beyond overall Tregs, suggesting antigen-driven growth. Biological reproducibility was not directly addressed, but technical replication error appeared minimal.

V and J are TRBV7-2 and TRBJ2-7; perhaps TRBD2 as D (5 bases). The sequencing here drew on CD4+ T cells from blood, taken before the transplant. The TCR was taken from a human donor who received a combined kidney and bone marrow transplant. In DNA, the CDR3 is TGTGCCAGCAGCCTCCGGACTCCGTCGGAGTACGAGCAGTACTTC. As protein: CASSLRTPSEYEQYF. Full variable domain (rest looked up from reference TRBV7-2 and TRBJ2-7): GAGVSQSPSNKVTEKGKDVELRCDPISGHTALYWYRQSLGQGLEFLIYFQGNSAPDKSGLPSDRFSAERTGGSVSTLTIQRTQQEDSAVYLCASSLRTPSEYEQYFGPGTRLTVT.